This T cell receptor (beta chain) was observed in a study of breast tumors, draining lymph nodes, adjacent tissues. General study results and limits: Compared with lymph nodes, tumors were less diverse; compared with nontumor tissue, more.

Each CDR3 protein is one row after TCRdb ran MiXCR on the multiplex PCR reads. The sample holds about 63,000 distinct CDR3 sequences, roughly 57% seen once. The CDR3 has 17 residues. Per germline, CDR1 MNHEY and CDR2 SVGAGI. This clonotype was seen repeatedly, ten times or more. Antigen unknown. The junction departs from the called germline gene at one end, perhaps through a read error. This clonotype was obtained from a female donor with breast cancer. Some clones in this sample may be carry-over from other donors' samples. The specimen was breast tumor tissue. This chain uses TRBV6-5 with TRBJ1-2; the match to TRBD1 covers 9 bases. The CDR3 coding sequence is TGTGCCAGCAGTCACTCGGTGACAGGGGGATCCCTCTATGGCTACACCTTC. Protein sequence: CASSHSVTGGSLYGYTF.